A selection of T cell receptor beta chains follows, all from one sample in a study of T cell responses to AZD1222 COVID-19 vaccine. Using immunoSEQ multiplex PCR, the repertoire was profiled, and TCRdb retains in-frame clones only, with some absent. The data hold some 150,000 clones, with roughly nine tenths observed a single time. The sample consisted of peripheral blood, taken 28 days after the second AZD1222 dose. Source of these receptors: an adult who received the AZD1222 COVID-19 vaccine. Both conserved end residues are part of each CDR3. Each record gives: V gene, D gene, clone size, J gene, CDR3 length, CDR3 DNA, CDR3 protein. The D gene is left open where the match is weak. Rows may omit the clone size; those that give it use once, few, many or a size class.

TRBV5-1	TRBD2	.	TRBJ2-3	16	TGCGCCAGCAGCTCCCAAACTAGCGGGGGGCCAGATACGCAGTATTTT	CASSSQTSGGPDTQYF
TRBV14	.	.	TRBJ2-1	16	TGTGCCAGCAGCCAAGAGGGAAGCGGAGGGGACAATGAGCAGTTCTTC	CASSQEGSGGDNEQFF
TRBV19	TRBD1	.	TRBJ1-1	13	TGTGCCAGTAGTATAGTACAGGGGGGAGAAGCTTTCTTT	CASSIVQGGEAFF
TRBV11-2	TRBD2	.	TRBJ2-1	13	TGTGCCAGCAGCCAGCTGCGGGAGGGGGCGCAGTTCTTC	CASSQLREGAQFF
TRBV19	.	.	TRBJ2-7	14	TGTGCCAGTAGTGCAGCCGACAGAGTCCACGAGCAGTACTTC	CASSAADRVHEQYF
TRBV7-2	TRBD1	.	TRBJ1-1	14	TGTGCCAGCAGCAGGGACAGGGGTTCTCCTGAAGCTTTCTTT	CASSRDRGSPEAFF
TRBV18	.	.	TRBJ1-2	13	TGTGCCAGCTCACCTGGGGGGGAATATGGCTACACCTTC	CASSPGGEYGYTF
TRBV19	TRBD1	.	TRBJ1-5	16	TGTGCCAGTACGGGACAGGGCACTAATAGCAATCAGCCCCAGCATTTT	CASTGQGTNSNQPQHF
TRBV7-3	.	.	TRBJ2-3	14	TGTGCCAGCAGCTTCTTCGAAGGCACAGATACGCAGTATTTT	CASSFFEGTDTQYF
TRBV7-2	TRBD2	.	TRBJ2-5	14	TGTGCCAGCAGCTTAATAGCGGGAGTGGAGACCCAGTACTTC	CASSLIAGVETQYF
TRBV5-8	.	once	TRBJ2-7	14	TGTGCCAGCAGCTTGGAGACAGGCTCCTACGAGCAGTACTTC	CASSLETGSYEQYF
TRBV5-1	TRBD1	.	TRBJ1-1	18	TGCGCCAGCAGCTTGGCCGAGGGACAGGAGGGGGAAAATTCTGAAGCTTTCTTT	CASSLAEGQEGENSEAFF
TRBV4-1	TRBD2	once	TRBJ2-1	19	TGCGCCAGCAGCCAAGATCAAGGACTAGCGGGACGCTCCTACAATGAGCAGTTCTTC	CASSQDQGLAGRSYNEQFF
TRBV7-2	.	few	TRBJ1-2	16	TGTGCCAGCAACCCCGGGTTGGGGCCCCTTAACTATGGCTACACCTTC	CASNPGLGPLNYGYTF
TRBV15	.	.	TRBJ2-1	15	TGTGCCACCGGATCGCAGAAGAGCTCCTACAATGAGCAGTTCTTC	CATGSQKSSYNEQFF
TRBV6-5	TRBD1	.	TRBJ2-5	16	TGTGCCAGCAGTTCGGGACAGGGCCTCTCCGGTTTGGCCCAGTACTTC	CASSSGQGLSGLAQYF
TRBV11-3	TRBD1	.	TRBJ2-2	15	TGTGCCAGCAGCTCCGGACAGGGAGGCACCGGGGAGCTGTTTTTT	CASSSGQGGTGELFF
TRBV27	.	.	TRBJ2-1	14	TGTGCCAGCCTTAGCGGAAGTCCAAGATATGAGCAGTTCTTC	CASLSGSPRYEQFF
TRBV5-1	.	.	TRBJ1-1	13	TGCGCCAGCAGAGACAGTTTAAACACTGAAGCTTTCTTT	CASRDSLNTEAFF
TRBV3-1/TRBV3-2	.	.	TRBJ2-3	13	TGTGCCAGCAGCGTACTACGGACAGATACGCAGTATTTT	CASSVLRTDTQYF
TRBV10-1	TRBD2	.	TRBJ2-1	14	TGCGCCAGCAGCGCTAGCGGGAGCGGGGGTGAGCAGTTCTTC	CASSASGSGGEQFF
TRBV7-4	TRBD1	once	TRBJ2-4	19	TGTGCCAGCAGCCACCCCCCCCGGAAGGGGGCGCTAGCCAAAAACATTCAGTACTTC	CASSHPPRKGALAKNIQYF
TRBV12-3/TRBV12-4	.	.	TRBJ1-6	13	TGTGCCAGCAGCCGGGAGGTGAATTCACCCCTCCACTTT	CASSREVNSPLHF
TRBV30	.	.	TRBJ1-5	14	TGTGCCTGGAGTCGGGGGCAGGGGAATCAGCCCCAGCATTTT	CAWSRGQGNQPQHF
TRBV18	TRBD1	.	TRBJ1-1	13	TGTGCCAGCTCACCCCAGGGGGGGACTGAAGCTTTCTTT	CASSPQGGTEAFF
TRBV11-2	.	.	TRBJ2-2	16	TGTGCCAGCAGCTTAGATGCGGATTATATTACTGGGGAGCTGTTTTTT	CASSLDADYITGELFF
TRBV5-6	.	.	TRBJ2-2	12	TGTGCCAGCAGCTGGGCGGGCGGGGAGCTGTTTTTT	CASSWAGGELFF
TRBV3-1/TRBV3-2	.	.	TRBJ2-1	16	TGTGCCAGCAGCCAGGGGCAGGGGACCAACTACAATGAGCAGTTCTTC	CASSQGQGTNYNEQFF
TRBV14	.	.	TRBJ1-2	14	TGTGCCAGCAGCCAGATTGGGACTAACTATGGCTACACCTTC	CASSQIGTNYGYTF
TRBV10-3	TRBD1	.	TRBJ1-2	14	TGTGCCATCAGTGAGCCACAGGGGGCACGCGGCTACACCTTC	CAISEPQGARGYTF
TRBV19	.	.	TRBJ2-1	17	TGTGCCAGTAGTAGGTCGGACAGAGCCCTATCCTACAATGAGCAGTTCTTC	CASSRSDRALSYNEQFF
TRBV3-1/TRBV3-2	TRBD2	.	TRBJ2-7	14	TGTGCCAGCAGCCAAGGAAGACTAGCGGGGGAGCAGTACTTC	CASSQGRLAGEQYF
TRBV11-3	TRBD1	.	TRBJ2-6	18	TGTGCCAGCAGCCCCACCAGGGGGCCCCTTTCTGGGGCCAACGTCCTGACTTTC	CASSPTRGPLSGANVLTF
TRBV7-9	.	.	TRBJ2-1	15	TGTGCCAGCAGCGTCCTACTGAGCTCCTACAATGAGCAGTTCTTC	CASSVLLSSYNEQFF
TRBV2	.	.	TRBJ2-1	15	TGTGCCAGCAGTGAATGGACAGAGAGCGACAATGAGCAGTTCTTC	CASSEWTESDNEQFF
TRBV30	TRBD2	.	TRBJ2-3	14	TGTGCCTGGAGTAGGGAGGGGAAGGCGGATACGCAGTATTTT	CAWSREGKADTQYF
TRBV18	.	.	TRBJ1-1	14	TGTGCCAGCTCAGGGTCCGGGATGAACACTGAAGCTTTCTTT	CASSGSGMNTEAFF